This TCR beta chain was recorded in a study of PD-L1 blockade in urothelial cancer. Study-level points and caveats: Below-median pretreatment blood TCR clonality was a predictor of better survival.

Time point defined: peripheral blood 6 weeks after treatment start. Details on this clone: Its antigen remains unknown.

This CDR3 is built from 14 residues. Per the germline V gene, CDR1 is SGHAT and CDR2 is FQNNGV. Trimming stripped 1 base from V and 6 bases from J, with 10 bases between. Every PCR was spiked with synthetic TCR analog templates. The assay was immunoSEQ multiplex PCR, and TCRdb's table has in-frame clones only and misses some. The sample carries approximately 110,000 clones, approximately 90% recorded once. This receptor was identified in a man in his sixties with urothelial cancer. V is TRBV11-2 and J is TRBJ2-1; no firm D call. Here the sequenced sample was PBMCs, taken around atezolizumab (anti-PD-L1) treatment. The CDR3 loop reads CASSLAIVSNEQFF. The CDR3 region has the DNA TGTGCCAGCAGCTTAGCAATAGTGAGCAATGAGCAGTTCTTC.